This T cell receptor beta chain was sequenced in a study of cytomegalovirus exposure and HLA in healthy donors. About the research overall: Per a later analysis, the approximately 700 first-cohort and about 120 validation repertoires shared one platform.

Points on this clone: Its specificity is unknown.

Overall study findings and caveats: Per published reports, the classifier diagnosed cytomegalovirus status with high specificity and sensitivity. Most observed TCR sequences were rare, whereas some public TCRs were detected in many donors. Among TCR beta chains, those listed as cytomegalovirus-associated numbered roughly 150.

J gave up 2 bases and V 5 bases, and 7 bases lay outside the gene matches. The CDR3 loop spans 15 amino acids. Germline V gene sequence: CDR1 MNHEY, CDR2 SMNVEV (reference sequence). Sequencing was performed with immunoSEQ multiplex PCR; in TCRdb, only in-frame clones are kept and a portion is missing. The sample includes some 67,000 clones, about 94% of them seen just once. Sequencing was done on a sample of PBMCs. The receptor was isolated from a young woman in good health and CMV-seronegative. V gene TRBV27 combines with J gene TRBJ2-3; 7 bases align to TRBD2. CDR3 in amino acids: CASSVSGTNTDTQYF. CDR3 nucleotides: TGTGCCAGCAGTGTGAGCGGGACCAACACAGATACGCAGTATTTT.